There are a few counts of the clone carrying this TCR beta chain. The data were taken from a study of T cells in Graves' hyperthyroidism and ophthalmopathy. Per the germline V gene, CDR1 is DFQATT and CDR2 is SNEGSKA (reference sequence). Trimming stripped 6 bases from V and 6 bases from J, with 22 bases between. This CDR3 is 15 amino acids long. From RNA transcripts, TCR beta CDR3 regions were amplified. Initially, a first-round RT-PCR of the TCR CDR3 employed the HTBI primer set. MiXCR was run by TCRdb on the multiplex PCR reads, yielding one entry per CDR3 protein. This sample yields some 490,000 distinct CDR3 sequences, of which around a fifth are seen a single time; less than 65% belongs to the top ten.

Sequencing used blood. This sequence was found in a woman in her sixties or seventies with Graves' ophthalmopathy. This chain uses TRBV20-1 with TRBJ2-3; the D gene is possibly TRBD2 (6 bases). The CDR3 region has the DNA TGCAGTGCCGGGCGGGGCGAGCGGGTCTTCGATACGCAGTATTTT. Protein: CSAGRGERVFDTQYF.